These T cell receptor beta chains were read from a single sample in a study of CDR3 diversity in severe acne. Each CDR3 protein gets one entry after TCRdb re-called the PCR reads with MiXCR. The top ten hold roughly an eighth of the sample, which has some 84,000 distinct CDR3 sequences, around 50% seen once. The sequenced sample was blood. The origin of the receptors is a male donor in good health, without acne. CDR3s include the opening cysteine and the closing phenylalanine or tryptophan. Fields, in order: V gene, J gene, D gene, CDR3 protein. A D gene is named only where the DNA matches it firmly.

TRBV20-1,TRBJ2-7,.,CSARTGCIYEQYF
TRBV7-8,TRBJ1-6,TRBD1,CASSPFGTGALNSPLHF
TRBV28,TRBJ2-7,.,CASTSAGTASYEQYF
TRBV10-3,TRBJ2-5,.,CAISSGGGGETQYF
TRBV2,TRBJ1-2,.,CASSEDVFSSRANYGYTF
TRBV6-5,TRBJ1-1,TRBD1,CASSSGQGGRKGF
TRBV2,TRBJ2-2,TRBD1,CASSIQGANTGELFF
TRBV6-1,TRBJ1-1,.,CASSERAEGYAFF
TRBV11-1,TRBJ1-4,TRBD1,CASSQGQATSNEKLFF
TRBV7-9,TRBJ2-5,TRBD1,CASSLQGSGGMETQYF
TRBV2,TRBJ1-2,TRBD1,CASSVGWDREIYGYTF
TRBV20-1,TRBJ2-3,.,CSASSAWVVDTQYF
TRBV2,TRBJ1-4,TRBD1,CASSPGTANEKLFF
TRBV5-8,TRBJ1-2,.,CASSFPQGDGYTF
TRBV20-1,.,TRBD2,CSAWTSGREEQFF
TRBV20-1,TRBJ2-3,TRBD1,CSASYWTGGENEQYF